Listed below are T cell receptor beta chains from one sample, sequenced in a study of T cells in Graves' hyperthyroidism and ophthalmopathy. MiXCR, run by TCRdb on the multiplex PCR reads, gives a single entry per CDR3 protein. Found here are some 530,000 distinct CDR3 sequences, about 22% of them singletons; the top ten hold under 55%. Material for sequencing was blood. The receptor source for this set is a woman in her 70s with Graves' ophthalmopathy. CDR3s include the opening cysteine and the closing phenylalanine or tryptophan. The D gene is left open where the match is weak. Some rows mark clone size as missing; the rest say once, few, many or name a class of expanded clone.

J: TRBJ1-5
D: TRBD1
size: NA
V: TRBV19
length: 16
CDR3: CASRGIIGTGGQPQHF
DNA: TGTGCCAGTAGAGGTATTATCGGGACAGGGGGTCAGCCCCAGCATTTT

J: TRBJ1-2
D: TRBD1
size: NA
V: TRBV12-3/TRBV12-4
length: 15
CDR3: CASSKGASRASGYTF
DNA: TGTGCCAGCAGTAAGGGGGCTTCCCGGGCGAGTGGCTACACCTTC

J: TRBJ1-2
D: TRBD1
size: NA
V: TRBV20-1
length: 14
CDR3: CSAREDRGLYGYTF
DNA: TGCAGTGCTAGAGAGGACAGGGGACTTTATGGCTACACCTTC

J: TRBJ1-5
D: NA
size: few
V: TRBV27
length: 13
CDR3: CAGRDGTYRPQHF
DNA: TGTGCCGGCAGGGACGGGACCTATCGGCCCCAGCATTTT

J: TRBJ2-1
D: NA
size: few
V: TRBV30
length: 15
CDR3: CAGSVQGVYSGEQFF
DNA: TGTGCCGGGAGTGTACAAGGGGTATATTCTGGCGAGCAGTTCTTC

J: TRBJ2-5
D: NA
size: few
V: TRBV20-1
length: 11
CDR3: CSAAKGETQYF
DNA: TGCAGTGCTGCAAAGGGGGAGACCCAGTACTTC

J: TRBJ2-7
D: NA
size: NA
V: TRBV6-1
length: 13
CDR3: CASSPNGYREQYF
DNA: TGTGCCAGCAGCCCTAATGGGTATCGGGAGCAGTACTTC

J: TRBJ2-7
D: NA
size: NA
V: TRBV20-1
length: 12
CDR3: CSASPRGNEQYF
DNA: TGCAGTGCTAGCCCTAGAGGGAACGAGCAGTACTTC

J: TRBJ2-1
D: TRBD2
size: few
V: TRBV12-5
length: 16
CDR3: CASGWPERGAYNEQFF
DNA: TGTGCTAGTGGTTGGCCCGAACGGGGGGCCTACAATGAGCAGTTCTTC

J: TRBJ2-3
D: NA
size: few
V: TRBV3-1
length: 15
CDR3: CASSLRGLRTDTQYF
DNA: TGTGCCAGCAGCCTACGGGGACTCCGCACAGATACGCAGTATTTT

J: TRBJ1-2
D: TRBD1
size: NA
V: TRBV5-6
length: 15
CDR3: CASSRGTGFNYGYTF
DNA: TGTGCCAGCAGCCGTGGGACAGGATTTAACTATGGCTACACCTTC

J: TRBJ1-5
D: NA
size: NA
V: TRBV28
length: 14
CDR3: CASSLGRGNPPQHF
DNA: TGTGCCAGCAGTTTGGGCAGGGGAAATCCGCCCCAGCATTTT

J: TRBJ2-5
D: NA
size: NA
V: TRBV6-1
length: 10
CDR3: CASSSQTQYF
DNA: TGTGCCAGCAGTAGCCAGACCCAGTACTTC

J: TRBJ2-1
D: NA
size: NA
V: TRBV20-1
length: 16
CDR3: CSASTAAMSSYNEQFF
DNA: TGCAGTGCTAGTACGGCAGCGATGAGCTCCTACAATGAGCAGTTCTTC

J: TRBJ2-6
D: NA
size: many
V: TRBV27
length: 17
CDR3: CASSLLPGPRRANVLTF
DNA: TGTGCCAGCAGTTTGCTTCCAGGGCCTCGGAGGGCCAACGTCCTGACTTTC

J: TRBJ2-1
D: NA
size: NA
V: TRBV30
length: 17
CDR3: CAWRRLGGQSSSNEQFF
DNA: TGTGCCTGGAGGAGATTGGGGGGGCAATCCTCCTCCAATGAGCAGTTCTTC

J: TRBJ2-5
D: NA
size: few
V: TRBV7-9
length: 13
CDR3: CASSLTDQETQYF
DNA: TGTGCCAGCAGCTTAACAGACCAAGAGACCCAGTACTTC

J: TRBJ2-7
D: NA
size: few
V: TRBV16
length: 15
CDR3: CASSQSALLQYEQYF
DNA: TGTGCCAGCAGCCAATCAGCCCTACTACAATACGAGCAGTACTTC

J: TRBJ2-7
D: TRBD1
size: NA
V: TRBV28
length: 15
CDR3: CASQTGEEGNYEQYF
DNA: TGTGCCAGCCAGACAGGGGAGGAGGGGAACTACGAGCAGTACTTC

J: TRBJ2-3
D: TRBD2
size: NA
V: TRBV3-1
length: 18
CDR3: CASSQGGAGGPGTDTQYF
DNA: TGTGCCAGCAGCCAAGGAGGCGCGGGAGGGCCGGGAACAGATACGCAGTATTTT

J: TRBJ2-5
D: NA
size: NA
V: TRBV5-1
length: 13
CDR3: CASSTGQQETQYF
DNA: TGCGCCAGCAGCACTGGACAGCAAGAGACCCAGTACTTC

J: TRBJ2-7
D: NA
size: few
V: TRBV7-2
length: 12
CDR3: CASSLDSTKQYF
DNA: TGTGCCAGCAGCTTAGACTCTACCAAGCAGTACTTC

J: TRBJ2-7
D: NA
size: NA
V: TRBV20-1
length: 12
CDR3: CSANRDFYEQYF
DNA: TGCAGTGCTAACCGGGACTTTTACGAGCAGTACTTC

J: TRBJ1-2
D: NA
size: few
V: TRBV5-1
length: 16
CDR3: CASSLVLGAIDYGYTF
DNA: TGCGCCAGCAGCTTGGTCTTGGGGGCTATCGACTATGGCTACACCTTC

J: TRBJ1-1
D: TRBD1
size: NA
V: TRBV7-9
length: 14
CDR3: CASSKQGGNTEAFF
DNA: TGTGCCAGCAGCAAACAGGGGGGAAACACTGAAGCTTTCTTT

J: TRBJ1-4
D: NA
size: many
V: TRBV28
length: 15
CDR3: CASSLTGTGDEKLFF
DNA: TGTGCCAGCAGTTTAACGGGGACTGGGGATGAAAAACTGTTTTTT

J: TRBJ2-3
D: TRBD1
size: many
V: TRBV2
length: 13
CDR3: CASGTGTTDTQYF
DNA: TGTGCCAGCGGGACAGGGACTACAGATACGCAGTATTTT

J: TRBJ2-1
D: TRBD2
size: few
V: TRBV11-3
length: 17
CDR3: CASSLGPGLAGNNEQFF
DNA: TGTGCCAGCAGCTTAGGCCCCGGACTAGCGGGTAACAATGAGCAGTTCTTC

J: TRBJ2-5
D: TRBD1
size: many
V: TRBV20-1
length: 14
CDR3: CSARQGAEHETQYF
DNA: TGCAGTGCTAGACAGGGGGCGGAACATGAGACCCAGTACTTC

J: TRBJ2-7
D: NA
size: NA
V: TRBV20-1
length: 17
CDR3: CSARALGVRESSYEQYF
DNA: TGCAGTGCTAGAGCCCTAGGCGTACGGGAGAGCTCCTACGAGCAGTACTTC

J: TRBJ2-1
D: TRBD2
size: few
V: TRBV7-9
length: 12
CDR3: CASSPAGTREFF
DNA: TGTGCCAGCAGCCCCGCCGGGACTAGGGAGTTCTTC

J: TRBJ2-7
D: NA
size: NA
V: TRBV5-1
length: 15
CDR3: CASSLDALSSYEQYF
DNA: TGCGCCAGCAGCTTGGACGCGTTAAGCTCCTACGAGCAGTACTTC

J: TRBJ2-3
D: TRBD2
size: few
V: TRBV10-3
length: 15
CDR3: CAISDRGTSLDTQYF
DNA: TGTGCCATCAGTGATCGAGGGACTAGCTTAGATACGCAGTATTTT